This entry lists 10 T cell receptor beta chains sequenced from one sample in a study of siplizumab effects on memory and regulatory T cells. Sequenced by immunoSEQ multiplex PCR; TCRdb stores in-frame clones only, minus some. Of approximately 60,000 clones in the sample, 79% were seen once. Sequenced material: memory CD4+ T cells sorted from blood. These receptors all come from a human donor in good health.

The chain recombines TRBV7-9 with TRBJ1-2; a weak D match, TRBD1 (6 bases). The V end lost 5 bases, the J end lost 5 bases, and 15 bases lay between the germline ends. Germline values: CDR1 SEHNR, CDR2 FQNEAQ (reference sequence). The CDR3 contains 14 residues. The CDR3: CASSPRTATYGYTF. The CDR3 DNA follows: TGTGCCAGCAGCCCCCGGACAGCAACTTATGGCTACACCTTC.

The chain links TRBV7-9 to TRBJ1-1, with 7 bases matching TRBD1. CDR1 and CDR2 (germline): SEHNR, FQNEAQ (reference sequence). Trimming at V came to 5 bases and at J to 3 bases, leaving 9 bases not matched to a gene. This CDR3 has 15 residues. CDR3 DNA sequence: TGTGCCAGCAGCCGCGCGGGTCAGGGGGACACTGAAGCTTTCTTT. This sequence encodes CASSRAGQGDTEAFF. Variable domain in full (rest from reference TRBV7-9 and TRBJ1-1): DTGVSQNPRHKITKRGQNVTFRCDPISEHNRLYWYRQTLGQGPEFLTYFQNEAQLEKSRLLSDRFSAERPKGSFSTLEIQRTEQGDSAMYLCASSRAGQGDTEAFFGQGTRLTVV.

The chain uses TRBV9 and TRBJ2-3; perhaps D is TRBD1 or TRBD2 (5 bases each). Trimming cost V 5 bases and J 6 bases, with 13 bases left between them. Germline lookup yields CDR1 SGDLS and CDR2 YYNGEE. There are 13 residues in the CDR3. The CDR3 protein is CASSPQGEDTQYF. CDR3 sequence (DNA): TGTGCCAGCAGTCCCCAAGGGGAGGATACGCAGTATTTT.

The DNA of the CDR3 is TGTGCCAGTAGGCAGGGGGCAAAAGAGTACACTGAAGCTTTCTTT. Protein product: CASRQGAKEYTEAFF. V and J are TRBV19 and TRBJ1-1, with 8 bases identical to TRBD1. CDR3 size: 15 residues. Germline V gene lookup returns CDR1 LNHDA and CDR2 SQIVND (reference sequence). V lost 6 bases and J lost 3; bases outside the gene matches: 9.

This clone was detected only once. The rearrangement links TRBV4-1 to TRBJ2-3; 9 nucleotides agree with TRBD1. After removal of 1 base from V and 5 bases from J, the junction contained 4 bases not matched to a gene. This CDR3 region has 15 residues. From germline, CDR1 is MGHRA and CDR2 YSYEKL. In nucleotides, the CDR3 is TGCGCCAGCAGCCAAGTTGGGACAGGGATAGATACGCAGTATTTT. Translation gives CASSQVGTGIDTQYF.

The chain's CDR3 is CASSDNPTVNEQFF. In DNA, the CDR3 is TGTGCCAGCAGTGACAACCCGACAGTGAATGAGCAGTTCTTC. The rearrangement links TRBV6-4 to TRBJ2-1; the D gene is possibly TRBD1 (5 bases). V dropped 2 bases and J dropped 7 bases, with 12 bases sitting between them. This CDR3 is 14 amino acids long. The germline CDR1 and CDR2 sequences are MRHNA and SNTAGT.

DNA for the CDR3: TGCGCCAGCAGCCAACTATCCCAGCATTTT. Amino acids: CASSQLSQHF. The rearrangement links TRBV4-1 to TRBJ1-5; D not resolved. This CDR3 contains 10 residues. The V gene's germline CDR1 is MGHRA and CDR2 YSYEKL. Trimming left V 2 bases short and J 11 bases short, with 4 bases between.

The gene calls are TRBV19 and TRBJ1-4, with TRBD1 identical over 8 bases. Germline V CDR1 and CDR2: LNHDA, SQIVND (reference sequence). V trimming: 10 bases; J trimming: 5 bases; junction bases outside the gene matches: 9. CDR3 size: 14 residues. The CDR3 protein is CATSDRGGNEKLFF. CDR3 bases: TGTGCCACTTCCGACAGGGGCGGAAATGAAAAACTGTTTTTT.

The V gene is TRBV7-8, the J gene TRBJ1-4, with a weak D call TRBD1 (5 bases). The CDR3 extends over 16 amino acids. Between the trimmed V and J ends, which lost 2 bases and 2 bases, there was a span of 12 bases. Per germline, CDR1 SGHVS and CDR2 FQNEAQ. Written as DNA, the CDR3 is TGTGCCAGCAGCTTAAATAGGGGTGGCACTAATGAAAAACTGTTTTTT. It is translated as CASSLNRGGTNEKLFF.

For the CDR3, the DNA is TGTGCCATTAGCAGTCAGGGGAGCTCTGGGGCCAACGTCCTGACTTTC. Residues: CAISSQGSSGANVLTF. The chain employs TRBV10-3 and TRBJ2-6, with D possibly TRBD1 on 6 matching bases. Trimming pared 9 bases from V and 0 bases from J, leaving 15 bases between. Germline loops: CDR1 ENHRY, CDR2 SYGVKD. This CDR3 has 16 amino acids.